This T cell receptor beta chain was profiled in a study of blood T cells in healthy people across ages. General study findings and limits: TCR beta diversity, measured per million T cells, fell in a roughly linear way with age.

This clonotype was observed a handful of times. Antigen: not known. Possible read error: a much larger clone is one base away. Through a sample-barcoded 5' primer and a J-beta primer mix, a second PCR was run for roughly 6 to 12 cycles. MiXCR, run by TCRdb on the 5' RACE reads, gives a single entry per CDR3 protein. This table has fewer than 800,000 distinct CDR3 sequences, roughly 32% appearing once. Germline V lookup: CDR1 SQVTM, CDR2 ANQGSEA. J lost 11 bases, V lost 6 bases, and 3 bases had no gene match. This CDR3 region has 11 residues. The V gene is TRBV29-1, the J gene TRBJ2-1; 11 bases line up with TRBD1. Sample: blood. The receptor's source is an elderly woman in good health. CDR3 nucleotide sequence: TGCAGCGTGTGGGACAGGGGGAAGCAGTTCTTC. This translates into CSVWDRGKQFF.